This T cell receptor beta chain emerged from a study of T cells in Graves' hyperthyroidism and ophthalmopathy. This clonotype was picked up many times. Using RNA transcripts as the source, TCR beta CDR3 regions were amplified. The TCR CDR3 first-round RT-PCR relied on the HTBI primer set. TCRdb itself ran the multiplex PCR reads through MiXCR, one entry per CDR3 protein. This table has 550,000 to 700,000 distinct CDR3 sequences, roughly 14% appearing once. The CDR3 contains 15 residues. With 3 bases clipped from V and 6 bases from J, the junction kept 7 bases outside the gene matches. Germline CDR1 is MDHEN and CDR2 is SYDVKM.

The receptor comes from a woman aged 40 to 49 with Graves' ophthalmopathy. The sample was blood. V is TRBV28 and J is TRBJ2-7; 11 bases agree with TRBD2. CDR3 amino acids: CASSLHTGTSGEQYF. The CDR3, as DNA: TGTGCCAGCAGTTTGCATACCGGGACTAGCGGCGAGCAGTACTTC. The complete variable domain, with remaining parts taken from reference TRBV28 and TRBJ2-7, reads DVKVTQSSRYLVKRTGEKVFLECVQDMDHENMFWYRQDPGLGLRLIYFSYDVKMKEKGDIPEGYSVSREKKERFSLILESASTNQTSMYLCASSLHTGTSGEQYFGPGTRLTVT.